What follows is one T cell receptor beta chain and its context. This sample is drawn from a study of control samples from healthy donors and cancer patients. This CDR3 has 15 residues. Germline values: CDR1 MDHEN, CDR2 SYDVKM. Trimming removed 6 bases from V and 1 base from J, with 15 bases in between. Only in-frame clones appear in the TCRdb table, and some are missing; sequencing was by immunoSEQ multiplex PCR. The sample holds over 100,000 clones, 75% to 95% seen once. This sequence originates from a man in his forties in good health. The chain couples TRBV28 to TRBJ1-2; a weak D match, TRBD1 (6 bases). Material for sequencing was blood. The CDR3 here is CASRETGSDNYGYTF. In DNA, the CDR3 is TGTGCCAGCAGGGAAACAGGGTCGGATAACTATGGCTACACCTTC.